What follows describes a single T cell receptor beta chain. The CDR3 consists of 17 residues. Trimming at V came to 4 bases and at J to 1 base, leaving 5 bases not matched to a gene. Germline assignment: CDR1 LGHDT and CDR2 YNNKEL (reference sequence). Here immunoSEQ multiplex PCR was the method, and the copy in TCRdb shows in-frame clones only, minus some. The sample has over 200,000 clones, 80% to 90% seen once. These data belong to a study of blood T cell repertoires in COVID-19. Study background: From the United States, Italy and Spain came samples of acute and convalescent COVID-19.

This sequence joins TRBV3-1 (or the pseudogene TRBV3-2) and TRBJ2-3, with TRBD2 matching 13 bases. The material sequenced was peripheral blood. The TCR sequence derives from an older man with acute or convalescent COVID-19. CDR3 DNA sequence: TGTGCCAGCAGCCCCACTAGCGGGGGGGCAGGCACAGATACGCAGTATTTT. It yields the protein CASSPTSGGAGTDTQYF.